The 30 T cell receptor beta chains in this list originate from one sample, sequenced in a study of blood T cell repertoires in COVID-19. TCRdb's table, derived via immunoSEQ multiplex PCR, lists solely in-frame clones and lacks some. The table includes about 100,000 clones, roughly 84% detected once. Sequenced: peripheral blood. The receptors were gathered from a man aged 65 to 85 with active or convalescent COVID-19.

The rearrangement joins TRBV4-1 to TRBJ1-5, with TRBD1 as a possible D gene (6 bases). V lost 8 bases, J lost 6 bases, and 17 bases lay in between. Germline-derived CDR1 and CDR2 are MGHRA and YSYEKL. The CDR3 is made up of 14 amino acids. CDR3 protein: CASSQQGKGQPQHF. The CDR3 DNA is TGCGCCAGCTCACAACAGGGTAAAGGTCAGCCCCAGCATTTT.

The gene calls are TRBV19 and TRBJ1-2; 8 nucleotides line up with TRBD1. This CDR3 contains 14 residues. V was clipped by 0 bases and J by 8 bases; unmatched bases: 5. Germline CDR1 is LNHDA and CDR2 is SQIVND (reference sequence). CDR3 residues: CASSIDRQGKGYTF. CDR3 sequence (DNA): TGTGCCAGTAGTATAGACCGACAGGGGAAGGGCTACACCTTC.

The rearrangement joins TRBV3-1 (or the pseudogene TRBV3-2) to TRBJ2-5; 10 bases are a match to TRBD2. The trim removed 6 bases at V and 5 bases at J, leaving 6 bases unmatched. CDR3 length: 14 amino acids. The germline CDR1 and CDR2 sequences are LGHDT and YNNKEL (reference sequence). The CDR3 DNA reads as TGTGCCAGCAGGGAGCGGGGGGGCAAGGAGACCCAGTACTTC. Amino acids: CASRERGGKETQYF.

This chain links TRBV6-4 with TRBJ2-5; 7 nucleotides agree with TRBD2. CDR1 is MRHNA and CDR2 is SNTAGT in the germline V gene. The trim removed 4 bases at V and 3 bases at J, leaving 5 bases unmatched. There are 14 residues in the CDR3. This chain's CDR3 is CASSVPTSEETQYF. The CDR3 nucleotides read TGTGCCAGCAGTGTTCCCACTAGCGAAGAGACCCAGTACTTC.

This sequence joins TRBV28 and TRBJ2-2, with 8 nucleotides matching TRBD2. V was pared by 7 bases and J by 13 bases, with 8 bases of the junction left unmatched. Germline CDR1 reads MDHEN; CDR2 reads SYDVKM. CDR3 length: 12 residues. The DNA for the CDR3 is TGTGCCAGCATCCGCCGGGGGGGGAGGCTGTTTTTT. Translated, it gives CASIRRGGRLFF.

This clone was counted between two and nine times. The gene calls are TRBV11-3 and TRBJ2-5, with TRBD1 identical over 8 bases. V dropped 2 bases and J dropped 5; count of bases not matched to a gene: 1. Germline assignment: CDR1 SGHNT and CDR2 YENEEA. The length of the CDR3 is 13 residues. The CDR3 loop reads CASSLHRGETQYF. The CDR3 bases are TGTGCCAGCAGCTTACACAGGGGGGAGACCCAGTACTTC.

The J gene is TRBJ1-5, the V gene TRBV6-5; tentative D call: TRBD1 (5 bases). CDR3 length: 13 residues. Per germline, CDR1 MNHEY and CDR2 SVGAGI. V was shortened by 7 bases and J by 8 bases, with 15 bases between the two germline ends. The CDR3 region has the DNA TGTGCCAGCACCCGGGACTACCGGGAGCCCCAGCATTTT. Amino acids: CASTRDYREPQHF.

The chain uses TRBV7-9 and TRBJ2-3; possible D gene TRBD2, 6 bases. V shed 2 bases and J shed 1 base, with 13 bases lying between them. The CDR3 runs 16 residues. Germline loops: CDR1 SEHNR, CDR2 FQNEAQ (reference sequence). The CDR3 nucleotides read TGTGCCAGCAGCTTACGGGACTTTCCCCGCACAGATACGCAGTATTTT. Residues: CASSLRDFPRTDTQYF. Using reference TRBV7-9 and TRBJ2-3 for the parts outside the CDR3, the full variable domain is DTGVSQNPRHKITKRGQNVTFRCDPISEHNRLYWYRQTLGQGPEFLTYFQNEAQLEKSRLLSDRFSAERPKGSFSTLEIQRTEQGDSAMYLCASSLRDFPRTDTQYFGPGTRLTVL.

This chain uses TRBV12-3 or TRBV12-4 with TRBJ2-1; D gene uncertain. This CDR3 comprises 11 residues. The V end was cut by 2 bases, the J end by 9 bases, with 5 bases between. For the CDR3, the DNA is TGTGCCAGCAGTTTACTCGGTGAGCAGTTCTTC. Translated, it gives CASSLLGEQFF.

This clone was observed once. The chain recombines TRBV3-1 (or the pseudogene TRBV3-2) with TRBJ2-7; TRBD2 is a possible D gene (6 bases). CDR1 is LGHDT, CDR2 YNNKEL, per germline (reference sequence). The CDR3 runs to 14 residues. V was clipped by 4 bases and J by 3 bases, with 13 bases between them. The CDR3 reads CASSPPWRDYEQYF. CDR3 DNA sequence: TGTGCCAGCAGCCCCCCCTGGAGGGACTACGAGCAGTACTTC.

The V gene is TRBV6-2 or TRBV6-3, the J gene TRBJ1-5; D is uncertain. Looked up from germline, CDR1 is MNHEY and CDR2 is SVGEGT. The CDR3 totals 14 residues. Trimming pared 2 bases from V and 3 bases from J, leaving 8 bases between. CDR3 sequence: CASSYGQYNQPQHF. In DNA, the CDR3 is TGTGCCAGCAGTTACGGGCAGTACAATCAGCCCCAGCATTTT.

The V gene is TRBV2, the J gene TRBJ1-2; D remains ambiguous. The germline gives CDR1 SNHLY, CDR2 FYNNEI. The ends were cut back, 5 bases at V and 8 bases at J, with 12 bases in the middle. This CDR3 has 12 amino acids. The CDR3 reads CASSSGLGGYTF. The CDR3 DNA reads TGTGCCAGCAGTTCCGGACTCGGGGGCTACACCTTC.

This clone was observed a handful of times. V gene TRBV18 combines with J gene TRBJ1-3, with TRBD1 matching over 7 bases. This CDR3 region has 16 residues. The V and J ends lost 3 bases and 2 bases, in that order; junction bases with no gene match: 7. CDR1 and CDR2 (germline): KGHSH, LQKENI. CDR3 protein: CASSPYPGGAGNTIYF. CDR3 DNA: TGTGCCAGCTCACCCTACCCAGGGGGAGCTGGAAACACCATATATTTT. The full variable domain, its missing parts supplied by reference TRBV18 and TRBJ1-3, is NAGVMQNPRHLVRRRGQEARLRCSPMKGHSHVYWYRQLPEEGLKFMVYLQKENIIDESGMPKERFSAEFPKEGPSILRIQQVVRGDSAAYFCASSPYPGGAGNTIYFGEGSWLTVV.

The chain is built from TRBV19 and TRBJ2-7; 8 positions agree with TRBD1. The V and J ends lost 5 bases and 6 bases, in that order; junction bases with no gene match: 6. There are 13 residues in the CDR3. Germline V gives CDR1 LNHDA, CDR2 SQIVND (reference sequence). CDR3 residues: CASSSDRVVEQYF. The CDR3, as DNA: TGTGCCAGTAGTTCGGACAGGGTCGTCGAGCAGTACTTC.

The rearrangement uses TRBV30 and TRBJ1-4; D is perhaps TRBD1 (6 bases). V dropped 4 bases and J dropped 5 bases, with 17 bases sitting between them. From germline, CDR1 is GTSNPN and CDR2 SVGIG (reference sequence). CDR3 size: 15 residues. Here the CDR3 reads CAWTRAGALNEKLFF. CDR3 DNA: TGTGCCTGGACCCGGGCGGGGGCCTTAAATGAAAAACTGTTTTTT.

The rearrangement links TRBV3-1 (or the pseudogene TRBV3-2) to TRBJ1-3; D call uncertain. Deletions cut 5 bases from V and 4 bases from J, with 18 bases between. The CDR3 loop spans 16 amino acids. CDR1 and CDR2 from the germline V gene are LGHDT and YNNKEL (reference sequence). The CDR3 sequence is CASSVGTPAGGNTIYF. The CDR3 nucleotides read TGTGCCAGCAGCGTCGGAACACCCGCGGGCGGAAACACCATATATTTT.

The V call is TRBV6-5, the J call TRBJ2-3; 9 bases map to TRBD2. CDR1 MNHEY and CDR2 SVGAGI come from the germline V gene. The V and J ends lost 6 bases and 2 bases, in that order; junction bases with no gene match: 3. This CDR3 spans 14 amino acids. As DNA, the CDR3 is TGTGCCAGCAGAGCGGGGGGACCCACAGATACGCAGTATTTT. Translated, it gives CASRAGGPTDTQYF.

The chain uses TRBV2 and TRBJ1-5; TRBD1 matches at 8 bases. The CDR3 loop spans 13 amino acids. The ends lost 6 bases at V and 5 bases at J; junction bases unmatched: 3. CDR1 and CDR2 from the germline V gene are SNHLY and FYNNEI. The CDR3 nucleotides are TGTGCCAGCAGAGTGGACAGGGATCAGCCCCAGCATTTT. It specifies CASRVDRDQPQHF.

The gene calls are TRBV7-2 and TRBJ2-1; perhaps TRBD2 as D (7 bases). This CDR3 is 16 amino acids long. Per the germline V gene, CDR1 is SGHTA and CDR2 is FQGNSA. Trimming pared 1 base from V and 0 bases from J, leaving 10 bases between. The CDR3 DNA follows: TGTGCCAGCAGCTTAGGCCGGGGGGCCTCCTACAATGAGCAGTTCTTC. This codes for CASSLGRGASYNEQFF. Full variable domain (remainder filled in from reference TRBV7-2 and TRBJ2-1): GAGVSQSPSNKVTEKGKDVELRCDPISGHTALYWYRQSLGQGLEFLIYFQGNSAPDKSGLPSDRFSAERTGGSVSTLTIQRTQQEDSAVYLCASSLGRGASYNEQFFGPGTRLTVL.

The rearrangement links TRBV6-1 to TRBJ1-5; D unclear. Deletions cut 2 bases from V and 6 bases from J, with 8 bases between. CDR1 and CDR2 (germline): MNHNS, SASEGT. The CDR3 is 13 amino acids. CDR3 loop: CASSESGSQPQHF. Here the CDR3 DNA reads TGTGCCAGCAGTGAATCGGGGTCTCAGCCCCAGCATTTT.

This sequence joins TRBV3-1 (or the pseudogene TRBV3-2) and TRBJ2-1; TRBD2 matches at 10 bases. Germline V gene lookup returns CDR1 LGHDT and CDR2 YNNKEL (reference sequence). The J segment lost 5 bases and the V segment lost 7 bases, leaving 8 bases of the junction unmatched. The CDR3 is 15 residues long. The CDR3 protein is CASMDPGTSDNEQFF. As DNA, the CDR3 is TGTGCCAGCATGGACCCCGGGACTAGCGACAATGAGCAGTTCTTC.

The chain combines TRBV5-1 with TRBJ2-1, with 11 bases matching TRBD2. Germline CDR1 SGHRS, CDR2 YFSETQ. The CDR3 spans 15 residues. The trim removed 6 bases at V and 7 bases at J, leaving 9 bases unmatched. The CDR3 is CASTSSGGWGNEQFF. The CDR3 DNA reads TGCGCCAGCACCTCTAGCGGGGGGTGGGGTAATGAGCAGTTCTTC.

The chain is built from TRBV6-5 and TRBJ1-2; 9 bases match TRBD1. The CDR3 runs 13 residues. V trimming: 6 bases; J trimming: 7 bases; junction bases outside the gene matches: 6. The germline V gene has CDR1 MNHEY and CDR2 SVGAGI. CDR3 loop: CASRTDRGSGYTF. CDR3 DNA sequence: TGTGCCAGCAGGACGGACAGGGGAAGTGGCTACACCTTC.

Only a few counts were recorded for this clone. This chain joins TRBV5-1 and TRBJ2-2; 8 bases agree with TRBD1. V shed 2 bases, J shed 3 bases, and the junction held 9 bases outside the gene matches. The CDR3 has 17 amino acids. Germline lookup yields CDR1 SGHRS and CDR2 YFSETQ. The CDR3 DNA sequence: TGCGCCAGCAGCTTATCAGGGGGCGCAGAGGACACCGGGGAGCTGTTTTTT. It specifies CASSLSGGAEDTGELFF.

The V and J genes are TRBV7-2 and TRBJ2-5; D is possibly TRBD1 (6 bases). V gave up 1 base and J gave up 2 bases, with 14 bases separating them. The CDR3 runs to 16 residues. The germline CDR1 and CDR2 sequences are SGHTA and FQGNSA. CDR3 in amino acids: CASSLDVGGGQETQYF. CDR3 coding DNA: TGTGCCAGCAGCTTAGACGTTGGGGGCGGACAAGAGACCCAGTACTTC.

This chain joins TRBV18 and TRBJ2-7, with D possibly TRBD1 on 6 matching bases. The germline CDR1 and CDR2 sequences are KGHSH and LQKENI. CDR3 length equals 14 residues. Trimming shortened V by 5 bases and J by 1 base, and 12 bases separated the two germline ends. DNA for the CDR3: TGTGCCAGCTCAACTTTGCAGGGGTCCTACGAGCAGTACTTC. Protein sequence: CASSTLQGSYEQYF.

CDR3 loop: CASRTERLGSTDTQYF. The CDR3 DNA reads TGTGCCAGCAGAACCGAGAGACTAGGAAGCACAGATACGCAGTATTTT. The chain has TRBV28 and TRBJ2-3, with D possibly TRBD2 on 6 matching bases. The length of the CDR3 is 16 residues. Trimming left V 6 bases short and J 0 bases short, with 16 bases between. Germline V gene lookup returns CDR1 MDHEN and CDR2 SYDVKM.

The V and J genes are TRBV6-5 and TRBJ1-2, with D perhaps TRBD1 (5 bases). Germline V gene sequence: CDR1 MNHEY, CDR2 SVGAGI. The CDR3 is made up of 16 amino acids. V lost 0 bases, J lost 5 bases, and 16 bases lay in between. CDR3 bases: TGTGCCAGCAGTTACTCGACCAGGGAGGCTCGATATGGCTACACCTTC. Translation gives CASSYSTREARYGYTF.

This chain connects TRBV19 to TRBJ2-7; weak D call: TRBD2 (6 bases). Germline-derived CDR1 and CDR2 are LNHDA and SQIVND (reference sequence). CDR3 length: 18 amino acids. Between the trimmed V and J ends, which lost 2 bases and 2 bases, there was a span of 22 bases. The CDR3 DNA sequence: TGTGCCAGTAGTATACAGGGAGGTGCCTGGGGGAACCCCTACGAGCAGTACTTC. It encodes CASSIQGGAWGNPYEQYF.

This chain uses TRBV28 with TRBJ1-2; perhaps TRBD1 as D (6 bases). V was pared by 3 bases and J by 4 bases, with 9 bases between. Germline CDR1 and CDR2: MDHEN and SYDVKM. This CDR3 is built from 13 residues. CDR3 region: CASSFAGAYGYTF. The CDR3, as DNA: TGTGCCAGCAGTTTCGCAGGGGCCTATGGCTACACCTTC.